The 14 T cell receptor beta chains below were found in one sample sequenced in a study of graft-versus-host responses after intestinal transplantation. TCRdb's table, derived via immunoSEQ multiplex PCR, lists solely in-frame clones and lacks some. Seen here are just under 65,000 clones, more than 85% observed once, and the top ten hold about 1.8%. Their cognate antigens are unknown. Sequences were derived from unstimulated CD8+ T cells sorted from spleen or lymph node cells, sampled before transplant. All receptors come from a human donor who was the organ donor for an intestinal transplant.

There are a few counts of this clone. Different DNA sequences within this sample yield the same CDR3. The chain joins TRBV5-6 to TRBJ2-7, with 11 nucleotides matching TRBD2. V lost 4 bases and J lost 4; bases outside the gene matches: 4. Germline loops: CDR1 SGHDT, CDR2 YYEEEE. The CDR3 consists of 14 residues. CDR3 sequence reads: CASSPGTSGYEQYF. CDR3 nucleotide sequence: TGTGCCAGCAGCCCCGGGACTAGCGGTTACGAGCAGTACTTC.

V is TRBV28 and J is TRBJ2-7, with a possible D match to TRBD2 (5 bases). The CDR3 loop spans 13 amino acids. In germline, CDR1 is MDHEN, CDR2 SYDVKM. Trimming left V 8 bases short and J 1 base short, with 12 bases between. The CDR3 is CASHRRGSYEQYF. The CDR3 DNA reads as TGTGCCAGCCATAGAAGAGGGTCCTACGAGCAGTACTTC.

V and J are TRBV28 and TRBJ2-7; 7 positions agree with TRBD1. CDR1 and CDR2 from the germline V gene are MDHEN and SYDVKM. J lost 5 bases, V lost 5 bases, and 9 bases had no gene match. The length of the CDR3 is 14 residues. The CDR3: CASSPPQGVDEQYF. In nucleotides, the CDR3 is TGTGCCAGCAGTCCCCCCCAGGGGGTCGACGAGCAGTACTTC.

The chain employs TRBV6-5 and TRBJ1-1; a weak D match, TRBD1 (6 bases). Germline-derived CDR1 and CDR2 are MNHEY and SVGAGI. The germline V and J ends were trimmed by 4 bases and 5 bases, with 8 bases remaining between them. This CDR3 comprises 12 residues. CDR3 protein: CASSSRGTEAFF. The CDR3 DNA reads TGTGCCAGCAGTTCGAGGGGGACTGAAGCTTTCTTT.

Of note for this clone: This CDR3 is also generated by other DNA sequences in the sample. Here the CDR3 DNA reads TGTGCCAGCAGTGTAAGGGACACCCGCAACAATGAGCAGTTCTTC. This codes for CASSVRDTRNNEQFF. This rearrangement joins TRBV6-1 to TRBJ2-1, with a weak D call TRBD1 (6 bases). CDR3 length equals 15 residues. With 4 bases removed from V and 5 bases from J, the gap between germline ends came to 15 bases. The germline CDR1 and CDR2 sequences are MNHNS and SASEGT.

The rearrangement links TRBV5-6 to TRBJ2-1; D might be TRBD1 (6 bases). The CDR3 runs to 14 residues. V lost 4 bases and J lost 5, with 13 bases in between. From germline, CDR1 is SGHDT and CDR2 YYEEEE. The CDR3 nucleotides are TGTGCCAGCAGCACCGGGACATTTAACAATGAGCAGTTCTTC. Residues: CASSTGTFNNEQFF. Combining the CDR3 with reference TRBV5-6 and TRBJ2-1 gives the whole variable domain DAGVTQSPTHLIKTRGQQVTLRCSPKSGHDTVSWYQQALGQGPQFIFQYYEEEERQRGNFPDRFSGHQFPNYSSELNVNALLLGDSALYLCASSTGTFNNEQFFGPGTRLTVL.

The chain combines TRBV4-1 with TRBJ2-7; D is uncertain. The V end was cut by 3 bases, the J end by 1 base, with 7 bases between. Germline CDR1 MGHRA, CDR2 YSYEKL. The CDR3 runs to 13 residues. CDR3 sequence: CASSHSASYEQYF. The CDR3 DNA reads TGCGCCAGCAGCCATTCAGCGTCCTACGAGCAGTACTTC.

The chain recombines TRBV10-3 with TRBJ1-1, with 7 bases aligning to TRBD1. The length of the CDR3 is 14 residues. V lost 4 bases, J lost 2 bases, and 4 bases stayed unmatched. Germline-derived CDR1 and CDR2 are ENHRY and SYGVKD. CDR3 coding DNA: TGTGCCATCAGTGTCGGGACAGATAACACTGAAGCTTTCTTT. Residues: CAISVGTDNTEAFF.

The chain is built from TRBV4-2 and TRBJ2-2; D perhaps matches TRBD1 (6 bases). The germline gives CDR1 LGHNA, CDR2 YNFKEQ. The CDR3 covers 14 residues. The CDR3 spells CVSQGYPNTGELFF. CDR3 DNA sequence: TGTGTCTCTCAGGGGTATCCGAACACCGGGGAGCTGTTTTTT.

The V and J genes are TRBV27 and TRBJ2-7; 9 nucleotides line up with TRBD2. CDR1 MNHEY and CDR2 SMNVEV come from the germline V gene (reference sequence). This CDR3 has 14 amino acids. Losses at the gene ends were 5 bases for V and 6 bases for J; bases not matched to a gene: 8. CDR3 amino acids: CASSRSGGFGEQYF. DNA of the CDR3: TGTGCCAGCAGTCGCAGCGGGGGGTTCGGCGAGCAGTACTTC.

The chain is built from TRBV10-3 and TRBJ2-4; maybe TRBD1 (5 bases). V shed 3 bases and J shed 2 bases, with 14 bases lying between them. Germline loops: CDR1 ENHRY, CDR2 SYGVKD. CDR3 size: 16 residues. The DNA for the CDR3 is TGTGCCATCAGTGAACGACAGAGCACGACCAAAAACATTCAGTACTTC. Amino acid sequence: CAISERQSTTKNIQYF.

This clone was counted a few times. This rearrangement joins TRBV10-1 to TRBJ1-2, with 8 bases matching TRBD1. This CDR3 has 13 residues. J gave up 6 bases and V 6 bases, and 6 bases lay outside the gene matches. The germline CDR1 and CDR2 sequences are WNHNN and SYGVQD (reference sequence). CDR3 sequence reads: CASSADRGDGYTF. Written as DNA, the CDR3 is TGCGCCAGCAGCGCTGACAGGGGTGATGGCTACACCTTC.

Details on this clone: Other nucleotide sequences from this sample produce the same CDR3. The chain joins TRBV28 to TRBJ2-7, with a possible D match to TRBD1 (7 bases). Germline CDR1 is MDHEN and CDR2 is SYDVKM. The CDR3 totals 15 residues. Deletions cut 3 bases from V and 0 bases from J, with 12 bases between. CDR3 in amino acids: CASSFRGASSYEQYF. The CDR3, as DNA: TGTGCCAGCAGTTTCAGGGGGGCATCCTCCTACGAGCAGTACTTC.

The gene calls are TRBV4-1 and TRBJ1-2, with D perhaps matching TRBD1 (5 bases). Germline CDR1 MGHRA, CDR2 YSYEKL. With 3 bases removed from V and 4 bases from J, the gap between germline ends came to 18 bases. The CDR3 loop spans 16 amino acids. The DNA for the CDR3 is TGCGCCAGCAGCCAGAAGGGACTGAGGGTTGGCTATGGCTACACCTTC. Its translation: CASSQKGLRVGYGYTF.